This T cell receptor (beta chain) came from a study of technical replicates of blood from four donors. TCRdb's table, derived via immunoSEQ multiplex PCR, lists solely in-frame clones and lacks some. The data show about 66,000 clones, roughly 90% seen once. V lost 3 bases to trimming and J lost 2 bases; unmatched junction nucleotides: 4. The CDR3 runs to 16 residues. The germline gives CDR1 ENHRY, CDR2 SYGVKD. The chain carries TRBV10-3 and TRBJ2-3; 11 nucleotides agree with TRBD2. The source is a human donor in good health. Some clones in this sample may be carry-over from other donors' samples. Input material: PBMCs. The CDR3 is CAISEGGLAVTDTQYF. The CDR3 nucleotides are TGTGCCATCAGTGAAGGGGGACTAGCGGTCACAGATACGCAGTATTTT.